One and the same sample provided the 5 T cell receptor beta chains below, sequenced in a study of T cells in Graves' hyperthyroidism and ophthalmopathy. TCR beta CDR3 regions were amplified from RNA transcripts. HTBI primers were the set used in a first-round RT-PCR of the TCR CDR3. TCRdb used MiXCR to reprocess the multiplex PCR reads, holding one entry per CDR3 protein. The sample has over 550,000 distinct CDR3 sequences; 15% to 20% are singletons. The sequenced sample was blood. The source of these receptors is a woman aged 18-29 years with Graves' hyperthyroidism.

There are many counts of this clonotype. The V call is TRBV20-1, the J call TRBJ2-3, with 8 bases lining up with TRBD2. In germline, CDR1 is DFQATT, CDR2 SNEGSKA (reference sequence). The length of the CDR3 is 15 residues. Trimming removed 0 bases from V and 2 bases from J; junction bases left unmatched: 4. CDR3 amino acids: CSARDVREATDTQYF. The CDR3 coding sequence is TGCAGTGCTAGAGATGTGCGGGAGGCCACAGATACGCAGTATTTT.

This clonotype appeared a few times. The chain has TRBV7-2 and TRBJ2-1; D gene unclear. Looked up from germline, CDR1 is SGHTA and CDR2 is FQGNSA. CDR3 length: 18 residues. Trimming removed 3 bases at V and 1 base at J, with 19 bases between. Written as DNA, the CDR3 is TGTGCCAGCAGCTTGCCCCAGATCGGGCGTCTGTCCTACAATGAGCAGTTCTTC. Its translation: CASSLPQIGRLSYNEQFF.

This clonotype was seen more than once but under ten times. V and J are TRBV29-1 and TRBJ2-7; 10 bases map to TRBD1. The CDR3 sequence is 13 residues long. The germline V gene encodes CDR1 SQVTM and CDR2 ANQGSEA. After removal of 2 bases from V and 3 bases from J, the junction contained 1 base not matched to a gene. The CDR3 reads CSVERTGGYEQYF. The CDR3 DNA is TGCAGCGTTGAAAGGACAGGGGGCTACGAGCAGTACTTC.

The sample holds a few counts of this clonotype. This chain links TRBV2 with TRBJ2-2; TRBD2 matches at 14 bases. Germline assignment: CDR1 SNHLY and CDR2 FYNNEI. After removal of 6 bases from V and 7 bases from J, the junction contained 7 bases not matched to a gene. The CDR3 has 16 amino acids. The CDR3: CASRRGLAGDGGELFF. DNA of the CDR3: TGTGCCAGCAGGAGGGGACTAGCGGGAGACGGCGGGGAGCTGTTTTTT.

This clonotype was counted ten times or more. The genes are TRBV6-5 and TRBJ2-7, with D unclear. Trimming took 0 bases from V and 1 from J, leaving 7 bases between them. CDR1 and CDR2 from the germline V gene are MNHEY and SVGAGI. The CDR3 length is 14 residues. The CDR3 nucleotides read TGTGCCAGCAGTTACTCGGGTCGATCCTACGAGCAGTACTTC. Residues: CASSYSGRSYEQYF.